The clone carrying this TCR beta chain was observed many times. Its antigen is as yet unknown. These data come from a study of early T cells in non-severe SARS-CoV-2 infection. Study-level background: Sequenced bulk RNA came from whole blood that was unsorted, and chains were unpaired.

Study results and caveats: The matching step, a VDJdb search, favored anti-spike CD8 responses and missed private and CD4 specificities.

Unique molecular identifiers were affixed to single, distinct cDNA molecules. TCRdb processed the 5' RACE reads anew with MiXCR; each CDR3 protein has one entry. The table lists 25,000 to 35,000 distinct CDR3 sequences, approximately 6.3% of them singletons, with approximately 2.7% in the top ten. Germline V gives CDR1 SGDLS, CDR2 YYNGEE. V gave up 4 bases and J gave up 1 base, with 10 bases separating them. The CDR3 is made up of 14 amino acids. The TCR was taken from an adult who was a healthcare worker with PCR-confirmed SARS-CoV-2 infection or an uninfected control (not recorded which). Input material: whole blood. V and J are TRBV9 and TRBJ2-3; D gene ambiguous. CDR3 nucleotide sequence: TGTGCCAGCAGCCCAAACCCCGGCACAGATACGCAGTATTTT. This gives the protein CASSPNPGTDTQYF. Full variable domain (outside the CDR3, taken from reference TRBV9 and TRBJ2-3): DSGVTQTPKHLITATGQRVTLRCSPRSGDLSVYWYQQSLDQGLQFLIQYYNGEERAKGNILERFSAQQFPDLHSELNLSSLELGDSALYFCASSPNPGTDTQYFGPGTRLTVL.